This T cell receptor beta chain emerged from a study of blood T cells in healthy people across ages (dated by TCRdb to between 2014 and 2016). Study-level background: Template switching captured roughly one uniquely barcoded TCR beta cDNA molecule per two T cells in model experiments. The donors were split into four age groups: young (average roughly 15 years), middle-aged (over 35), aged (around 67) and long-lived (over 75). Using deep sequencing normalized with unique cDNA molecular identifiers, the study measured how TCR beta repertoire diversity changes with age. The study analyzed two additional independent replicas of 1 million unique cDNA reads from the same blood draw for two donors, one aged 18 to 30 and one aged 80 or older. To avoid experimental bias, donors of different ages were randomly spread across the sequencing lanes. Broad study findings and their caveats: As age increased, observed TCR beta diversity per million T cells dropped in a roughly linear way, and a significant reduction was already evident by age approximately 40. Compared with the aged group, the long-lived group had more naive CD4+ T cells, fewer expanded clones and increased TCR diversity, a pattern suggesting age selection. Estimates of total diversity based on one million sequenced T cells were regarded as lower bounds and as underestimates. Because profiling used bulk unsorted PBMCs, naive and antigen-experienced compartments could not be compared conclusively. The percentage of naive T cells measured by flow cytometry correlated strongly with observed TCR beta diversity. The CMV infection status of donors was not known, potentially confounding age-related changes in expanded clonotypes.

The 39 donors, aged about 6 to 90 years, were systemically healthy Caucasian individuals from Russia. About 9.6 milliliters of peripheral blood were collected from each donor into EDTA-treated Vacutainer tubes. Ficoll-Paque density-gradient centrifugation was used to isolate PBMCs, with at least 6.5 million per sample. Total RNA was extracted from PBMCs with Trizol reagent, with at least 5 micrograms obtained per sample. The percentages of naive CD45RAhigh/CD27high T cells were determined by flow cytometry on a PBMC aliquot from every donor. Its CDR3 holds 15 amino acids, cysteine through phenylalanine. CDR3 DNA is the only sequence kept; it has 45 bases, read in frame from the first base. V ends up 3 bases short and J 2 bases short, with an unmatched junction base count of 6. CDR1 and CDR2 (LNHDA, SQIVND) derive from the germline V gene (reference sequence). This clonotype was detected a few times. Its antigen specificity is not known. Base qualities were left out, and no much larger clone turns up one base away.

Library generation was performed with 5' RACE. TCRdb shows the sequencer as Illumina HiSeq 2500. A second PCR of roughly 7 to 11 cycles was performed with a sample-barcoded 5' primer and a J-beta primer mix. Each TCR beta cDNA molecule received a unique molecular identifier from a template-switch 5' adaptor carrying 12 random nucleotides. Each sample yielded at least 3 million CDR3-containing paired-end reads. All of the RNA was converted into first-strand cDNA using the Mint cDNA synthesis kit, with a TRBC-specific oligonucleotide serving as the primer. All cDNA was treated with uracil-DNA glycosylase and then went through a first 18-cycle PCR with the universal primers M1SS and BC2_uni_R. The study's own analysis went as follows. Normalization of each sample was performed by random selection of 1 million high-quality reads, each carrying a distinct molecular identifier. Instead of being binned into consensus sequences, reads with shared molecular identifiers were discarded. MiTCR, set to a Q25 quality threshold and the strictest error-elimination algorithm, was used for CDR3 identification, clonotype clustering and error correction. Lower-bound total TCR beta diversity was estimated with a nonparametric unseen species model using Euler transformation. TCRdb reran the public reads through fastp at Q25 and MiXCR, keeping productive beta chains. Identical CDR3 proteins give one entry, which carries the most common genes and DNA. V and J calls and clone size were set by TCRdb, not the authors. Within this sample are about 1.7 million distinct CDR3 sequences, with roughly 30% of them counted one time only. About 7.7% of the sample is held by the ten biggest clonotypes.

The TCR originated in a woman aged 25 to 39 in good health. Sequences were obtained from blood. The V and J genes are TRBV19 and TRBJ2-7, with TRBD2 identical over 8 junction bases. The CDR3 protein sequence reads: CASSIGLALTYEQYF. The sequenced DNA is TGTGCCAGTAGTATCGGACTAGCCCTGACCTACGAGCAGTACTTC.